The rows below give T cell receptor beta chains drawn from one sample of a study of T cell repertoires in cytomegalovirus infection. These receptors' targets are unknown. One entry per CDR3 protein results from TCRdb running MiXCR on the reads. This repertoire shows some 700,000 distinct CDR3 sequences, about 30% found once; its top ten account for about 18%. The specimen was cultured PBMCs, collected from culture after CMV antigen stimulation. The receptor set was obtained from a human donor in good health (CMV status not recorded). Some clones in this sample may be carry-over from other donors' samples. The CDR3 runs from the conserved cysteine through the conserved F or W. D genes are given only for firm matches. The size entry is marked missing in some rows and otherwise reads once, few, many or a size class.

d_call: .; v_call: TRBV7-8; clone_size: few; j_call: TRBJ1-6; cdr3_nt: TGTGCCAGCAGCTCTCAAGAAGGGGCGGTAAGGGATTCACCCCTCCACTTT; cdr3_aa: CASSSQEGAVRDSPLHF
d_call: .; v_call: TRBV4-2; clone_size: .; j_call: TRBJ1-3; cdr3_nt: TGTGCCAGCAGCCGCCCGGACCGGAGCTCTGGAAACACCATATATTTT; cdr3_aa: CASSRPDRSSGNTIYF
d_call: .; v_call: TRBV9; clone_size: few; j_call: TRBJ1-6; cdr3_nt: TGTGCCAGCAGCGTAGCGGTTGGGCCGGGCGACAATTCACCCCTCCACTTT; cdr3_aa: CASSVAVGPGDNSPLHF
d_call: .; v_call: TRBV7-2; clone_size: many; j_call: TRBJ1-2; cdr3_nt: TGTGCCAGCAGCTTAACAGGCGCCTATGGCTACACCTTC; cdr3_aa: CASSLTGAYGYTF
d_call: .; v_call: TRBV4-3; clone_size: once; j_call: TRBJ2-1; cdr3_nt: TGCGCCAGCAGCCCCACCGGCGGATACTCCTACAATGAGCAGTTCTTC; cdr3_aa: CASSPTGGYSYNEQFF
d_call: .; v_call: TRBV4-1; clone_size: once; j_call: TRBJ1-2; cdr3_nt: TGCGCCAGCAGCCAAGTCGTCGGAGGATTCTATGGCTACACCTTC; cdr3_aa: CASSQVVGGFYGYTF
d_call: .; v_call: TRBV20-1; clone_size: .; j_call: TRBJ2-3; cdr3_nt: TGCAGTGCTAGAGGAAGTGCAGATACGCAGTATTTT; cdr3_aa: CSARGSADTQYF
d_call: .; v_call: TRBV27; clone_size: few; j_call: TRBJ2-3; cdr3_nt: TGTGCCAGCAGTTCCCCCCCCTCGGGGGCAGATACGCAGTATTTT; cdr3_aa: CASSSPPSGADTQYF
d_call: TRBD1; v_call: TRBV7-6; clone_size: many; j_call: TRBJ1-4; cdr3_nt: TGTGCCAGCAGTTGGGACAGGGCTAATGAAAAACTGTTTTTT; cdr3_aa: CASSWDRANEKLFF
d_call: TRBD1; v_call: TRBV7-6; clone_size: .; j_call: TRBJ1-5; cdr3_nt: TGTGCCAGCAGTCTCGGGACAGTTAGCAATCAGCCCCAGCATTTT; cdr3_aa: CASSLGTVSNQPQHF
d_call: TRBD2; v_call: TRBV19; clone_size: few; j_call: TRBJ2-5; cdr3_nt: TGTGCCAGTAGGTCGAGCGGGAGTGAGACCCAGTACTTC; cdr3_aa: CASRSSGSETQYF
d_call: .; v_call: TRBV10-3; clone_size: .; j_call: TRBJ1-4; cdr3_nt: TGTGCCATCAGTGCCCTAAATGAAAAACTGTTTTTT; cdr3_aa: CAISALNEKLFF
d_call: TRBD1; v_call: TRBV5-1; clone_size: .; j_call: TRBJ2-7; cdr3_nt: TGCGCCAGCAGCCCCGAGGGGTTATCCGGGACAGGTACCTACGAGCAGTACTTC; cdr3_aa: CASSPEGLSGTGTYEQYF
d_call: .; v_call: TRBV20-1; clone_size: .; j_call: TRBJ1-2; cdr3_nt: TGCAGTGCGCCAAGTGCTAACTATGGCTACACCTTC; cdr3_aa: CSAPSANYGYTF
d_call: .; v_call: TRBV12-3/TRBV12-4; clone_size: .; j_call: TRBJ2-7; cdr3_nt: TGTGCCAGCAGCCGTGGCCCCTCCTACGAGCAGTACTTC; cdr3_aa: CASSRGPSYEQYF
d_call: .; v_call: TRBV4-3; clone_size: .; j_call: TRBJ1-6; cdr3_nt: TGCGCCAGCAGCCAAGATGGGCAGCCCTATAATTCACCCCTCCACTTT; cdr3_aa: CASSQDGQPYNSPLHF
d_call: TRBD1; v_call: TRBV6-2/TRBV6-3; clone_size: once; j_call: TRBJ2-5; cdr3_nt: TGTGCCAGCAGTTACTCTACAGGGGGCGCGACGGAGCTTCGTTGGGAGACCCAGTACTTC; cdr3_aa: CASSYSTGGATELRWETQYF
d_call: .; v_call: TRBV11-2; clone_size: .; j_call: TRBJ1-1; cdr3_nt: TGTGCCAGCAGCTTACGGTCGGGAAACATGAACACTGAAGCTTTCTTT; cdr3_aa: CASSLRSGNMNTEAFF
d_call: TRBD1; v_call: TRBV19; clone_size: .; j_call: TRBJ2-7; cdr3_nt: TGTGCAACCTCCCCCGGGACAGGGATCTACGAGCAGTACTTC; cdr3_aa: CATSPGTGIYEQYF
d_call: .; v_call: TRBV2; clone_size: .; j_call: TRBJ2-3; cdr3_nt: TGTGCCAGCAAGCACCGGCCCCCACACATCCCAGATACGCAGTATTTT; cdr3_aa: CASKHRPPHIPDTQYF
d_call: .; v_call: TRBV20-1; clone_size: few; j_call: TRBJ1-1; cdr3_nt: TGCAGGCTTACTGGCGGCACTGAAGCTTTCTTT; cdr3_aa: CRLTGGTEAFF
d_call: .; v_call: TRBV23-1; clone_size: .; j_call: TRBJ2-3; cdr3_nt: TGCGCCAGCCCGGAGGCAGGGAACGTAGATACGCAGTATTTT; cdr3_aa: CASPEAGNVDTQYF
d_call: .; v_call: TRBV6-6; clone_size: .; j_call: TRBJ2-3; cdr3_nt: TGTGCCAGCAGTTTACTCGTTGGTCTAGGTGACGATACGCAGTATTTT; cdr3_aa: CASSLLVGLGDDTQYF
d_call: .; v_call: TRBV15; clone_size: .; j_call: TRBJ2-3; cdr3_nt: TGTGCCACCAGCCCTCGACTGAATACGCAGTATTTT; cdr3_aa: CATSPRLNTQYF